This T cell receptor (beta chain) was found in a study of blood T cells in healthy people across ages. CDR1 SQVTM and CDR2 ANQGSEA come from the germline V gene. V shed 4 bases and J 4 bases; nucleotides not matched to a gene: 4. The CDR3 spans 13 residues. For the second PCR, which ran for about 6 to 12 cycles, a sample-barcoded 5' primer and a J-beta primer mix were used. Using its own MiXCR run on the 5' RACE reads, TCRdb lists one record per CDR3 protein. Of 1.5 million to 2 million distinct CDR3 sequences detected, about 35% appear once; the ten largest clones hold 10% to 12%. This clonotype was observed at least ten times.

The V and J genes are TRBV29-1 and TRBJ2-7, with 10 bases that match TRBD1. Sequenced: blood. This clonotype originated in a woman in her twenties or thirties in good health. The CDR3 DNA reads as TGCAGCGTTGCCCGGGACAGGGGTTACGAGCAGTACTTC. The encoded protein is CSVARDRGYEQYF.